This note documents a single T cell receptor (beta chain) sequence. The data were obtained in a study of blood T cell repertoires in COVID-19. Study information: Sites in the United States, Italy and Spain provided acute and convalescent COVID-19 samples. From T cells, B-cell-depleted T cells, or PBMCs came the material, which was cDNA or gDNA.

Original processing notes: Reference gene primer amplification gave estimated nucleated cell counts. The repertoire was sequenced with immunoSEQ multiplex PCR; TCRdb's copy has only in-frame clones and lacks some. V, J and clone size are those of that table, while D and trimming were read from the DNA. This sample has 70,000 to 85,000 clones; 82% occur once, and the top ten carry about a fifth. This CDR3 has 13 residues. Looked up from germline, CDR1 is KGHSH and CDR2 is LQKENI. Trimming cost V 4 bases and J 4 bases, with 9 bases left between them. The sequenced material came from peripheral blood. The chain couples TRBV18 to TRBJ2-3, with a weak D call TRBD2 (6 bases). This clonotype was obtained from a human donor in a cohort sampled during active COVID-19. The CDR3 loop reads CASSQLAADTQYF. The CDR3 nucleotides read TGTGCCAGCTCACAACTAGCCGCAGATACGCAGTATTTT.